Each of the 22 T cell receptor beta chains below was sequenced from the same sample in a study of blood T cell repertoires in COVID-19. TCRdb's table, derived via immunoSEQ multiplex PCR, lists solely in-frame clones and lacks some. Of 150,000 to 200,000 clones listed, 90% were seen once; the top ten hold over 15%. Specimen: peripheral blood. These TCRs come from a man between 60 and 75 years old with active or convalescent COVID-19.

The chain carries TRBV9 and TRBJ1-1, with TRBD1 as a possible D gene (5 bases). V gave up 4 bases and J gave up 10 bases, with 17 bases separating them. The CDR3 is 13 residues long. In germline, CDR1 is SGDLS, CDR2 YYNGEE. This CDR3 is CASSPLGARGAFF. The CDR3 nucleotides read TGTGCCAGCAGCCCATTAGGGGCAAGGGGAGCTTTCTTT.

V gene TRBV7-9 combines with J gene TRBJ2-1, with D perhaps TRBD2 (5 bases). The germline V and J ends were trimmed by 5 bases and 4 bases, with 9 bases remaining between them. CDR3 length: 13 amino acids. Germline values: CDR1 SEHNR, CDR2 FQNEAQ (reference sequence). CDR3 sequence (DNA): TGTGCCAGCAGCCGATCGGGGTACAATGAGCAGTTCTTC. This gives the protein CASSRSGYNEQFF.

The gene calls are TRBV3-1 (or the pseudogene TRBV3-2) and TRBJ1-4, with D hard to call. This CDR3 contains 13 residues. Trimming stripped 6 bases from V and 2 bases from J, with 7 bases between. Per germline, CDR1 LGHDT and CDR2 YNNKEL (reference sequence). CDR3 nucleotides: TGTGCCAGCAGAAGGACTACTAATGAAAAACTGTTTTTT. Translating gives CASRRTTNEKLFF.

The CDR3 DNA is TGCAGCGTTGGGGAGGGAGTGGGTTTTTCCTTAAACACCGGGGAGCTGTTTTTT. Protein product: CSVGEGVGFSLNTGELFF. This chain joins TRBV29-1 and TRBJ2-2; the match to TRBD2 covers 7 bases. Looked up from germline, CDR1 is SQVTM and CDR2 is ANQGSEA. Trimming took 4 bases from V and 2 from J; bases not matched to a gene: 16. This CDR3 is 18 amino acids long.

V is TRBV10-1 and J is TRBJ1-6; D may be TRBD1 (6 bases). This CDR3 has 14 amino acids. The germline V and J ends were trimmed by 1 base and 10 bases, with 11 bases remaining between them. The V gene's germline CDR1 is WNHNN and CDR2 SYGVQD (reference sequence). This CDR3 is CASSELAQGSPLHF. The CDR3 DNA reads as TGCGCCAGCAGTGAGTTAGCCCAGGGGTCACCCCTCCACTTT.

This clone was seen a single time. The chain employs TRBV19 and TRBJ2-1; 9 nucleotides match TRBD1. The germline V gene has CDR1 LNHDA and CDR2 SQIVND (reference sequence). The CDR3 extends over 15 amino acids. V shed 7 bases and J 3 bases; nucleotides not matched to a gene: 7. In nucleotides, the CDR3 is TGTGCCAGTACTTTTAGACAGGGGGGCTACAATGAGCAGTTCTTC. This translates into CASTFRQGGYNEQFF.

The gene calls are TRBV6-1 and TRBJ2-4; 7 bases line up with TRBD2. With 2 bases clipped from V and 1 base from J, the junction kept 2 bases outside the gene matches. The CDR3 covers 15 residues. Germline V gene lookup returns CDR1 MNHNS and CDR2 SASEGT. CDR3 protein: CASSEILAAKNIQYF. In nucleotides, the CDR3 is TGTGCCAGCAGTGAAATACTAGCGGCCAAAAACATTCAGTACTTC.

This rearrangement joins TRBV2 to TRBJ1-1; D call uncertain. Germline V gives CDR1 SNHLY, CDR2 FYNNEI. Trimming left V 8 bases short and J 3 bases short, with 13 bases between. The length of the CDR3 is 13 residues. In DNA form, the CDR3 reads TGTGCCAGCTTTTCCGGGGTTCACACTGAAGCTTTCTTT. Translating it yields CASFSGVHTEAFF.

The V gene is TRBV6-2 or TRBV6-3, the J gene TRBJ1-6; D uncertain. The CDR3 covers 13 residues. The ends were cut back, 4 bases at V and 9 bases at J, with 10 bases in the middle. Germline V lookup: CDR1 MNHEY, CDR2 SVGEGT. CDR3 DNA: TGTGCCAGCAGTTCTCCCGGAGGTTCACCCCTCCACTTT. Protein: CASSSPGGSPLHF.

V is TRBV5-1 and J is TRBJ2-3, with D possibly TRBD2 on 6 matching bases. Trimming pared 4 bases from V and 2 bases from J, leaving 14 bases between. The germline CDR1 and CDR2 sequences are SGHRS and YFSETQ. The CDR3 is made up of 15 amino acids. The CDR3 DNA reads TGCGCCAGCAGCCTGTCCGGAGGGGACACAGATACGCAGTATTTT. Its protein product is CASSLSGGDTDTQYF.

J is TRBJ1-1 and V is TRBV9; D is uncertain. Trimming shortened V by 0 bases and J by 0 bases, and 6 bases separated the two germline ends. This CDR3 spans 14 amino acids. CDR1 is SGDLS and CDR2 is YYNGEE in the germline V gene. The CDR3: CASSVVGMNTEAFF. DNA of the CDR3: TGTGCCAGCAGCGTAGTGGGCATGAACACTGAAGCTTTCTTT. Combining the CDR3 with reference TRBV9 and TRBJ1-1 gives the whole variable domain DSGVTQTPKHLITATGQRVTLRCSPRSGDLSVYWYQQSLDQGLQFLIQYYNGEERAKGNILERFSAQQFPDLHSELNLSSLELGDSALYFCASSVVGMNTEAFFGQGTRLTVV.

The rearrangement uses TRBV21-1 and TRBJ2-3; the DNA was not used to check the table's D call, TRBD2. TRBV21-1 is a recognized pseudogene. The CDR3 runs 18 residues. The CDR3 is CASSKVTLLAIWADTQYF. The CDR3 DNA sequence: TGTGCCAGCAGCAAAGTAACCCTCCTAGCGATATGGGCAGATACGCAGTATTTT.

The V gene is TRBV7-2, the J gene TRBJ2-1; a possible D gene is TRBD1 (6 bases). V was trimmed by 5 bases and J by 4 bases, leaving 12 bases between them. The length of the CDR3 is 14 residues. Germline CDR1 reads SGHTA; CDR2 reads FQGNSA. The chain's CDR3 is CASSRSGAYNEQFF. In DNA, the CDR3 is TGTGCCAGCAGCAGATCAGGGGCATACAATGAGCAGTTCTTC.

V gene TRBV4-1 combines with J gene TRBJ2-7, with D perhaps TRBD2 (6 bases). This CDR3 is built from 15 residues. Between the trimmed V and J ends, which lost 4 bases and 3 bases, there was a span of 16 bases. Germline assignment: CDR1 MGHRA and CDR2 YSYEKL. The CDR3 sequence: CASSRGTGGDYEQYF. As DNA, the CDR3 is TGCGCCAGCAGCCGGGGAACAGGAGGGGACTACGAGCAGTACTTC.

The CDR3 bases are TGTGCCAGCAGTGGACCAGGGGGCCTCGCAACTAATGAAAAACTGTTTTTT. Amino acids: CASSGPGGLATNEKLFF. V and J are TRBV2 and TRBJ1-4; TRBD1 agrees at 8 bases. The CDR3 covers 17 residues. Germline V gene sequence: CDR1 SNHLY, CDR2 FYNNEI. J gave up 0 bases and V 4 bases, and 7 bases lay outside the gene matches.

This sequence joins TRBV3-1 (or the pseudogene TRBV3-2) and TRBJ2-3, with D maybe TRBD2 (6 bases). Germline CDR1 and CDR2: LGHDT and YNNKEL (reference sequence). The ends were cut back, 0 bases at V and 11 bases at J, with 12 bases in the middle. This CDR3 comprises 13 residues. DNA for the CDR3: TGTGCCAGCAGCCAAGAGTTGGGGCGGGAGCAGTATTTT. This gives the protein CASSQELGREQYF.

The CDR3 region is CASTADSSYEQYF. The CDR3 nucleotides read TGTGCCAGCACCGCGGACAGCTCCTACGAGCAGTACTTC. The J gene is TRBJ2-7, the V gene TRBV2, with D tentatively TRBD1 (6 bases). This CDR3 has 13 amino acids. CDR1 is SNHLY and CDR2 is FYNNEI in the germline V gene. V lost 7 bases and J lost 0, with 10 bases in between. Complete variable domain (other parts from reference TRBV2 and TRBJ2-7): EPEVTQTPSHQVTQMGQEVILRCVPISNHLYFYWYRQILGQKVEFLVSFYNNEISEKSEIFDDQFSVERPDGSNFTLKIRSTKLEDSAMYFCASTADSSYEQYFGPGTRLTVT.

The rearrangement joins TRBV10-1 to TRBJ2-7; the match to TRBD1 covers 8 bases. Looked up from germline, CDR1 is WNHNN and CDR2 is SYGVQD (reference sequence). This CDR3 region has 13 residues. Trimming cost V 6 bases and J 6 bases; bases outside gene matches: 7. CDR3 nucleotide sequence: TGCGCCAGCAGGATGGGGACAGGAGGCGAGCAGTACTTC. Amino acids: CASRMGTGGEQYF.

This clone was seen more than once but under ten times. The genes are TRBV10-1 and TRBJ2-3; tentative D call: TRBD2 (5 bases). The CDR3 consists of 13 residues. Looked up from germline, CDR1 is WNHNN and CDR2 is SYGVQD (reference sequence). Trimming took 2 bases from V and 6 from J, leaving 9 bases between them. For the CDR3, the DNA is TGCGCCAGCAGTGAGCCCGGGAAGGATACGCAGTATTTT. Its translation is CASSEPGKDTQYF.

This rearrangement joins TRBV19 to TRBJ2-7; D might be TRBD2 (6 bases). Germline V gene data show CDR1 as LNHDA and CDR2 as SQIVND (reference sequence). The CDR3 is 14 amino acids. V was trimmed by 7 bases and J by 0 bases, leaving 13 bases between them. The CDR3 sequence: CASKSGRSSYEQYF. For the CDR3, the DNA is TGTGCCAGTAAGAGCGGGCGGAGCTCCTACGAGCAGTACTTC. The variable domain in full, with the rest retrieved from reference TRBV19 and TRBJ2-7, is DGGITQSPKYLFRKEGQNVTLSCEQNLNHDAMYWYRQDPGQGLRLIYYSQIVNDFQKGDIAEGYSVSREKKESFPLTVTSAQKNPTAFYLCASKSGRSSYEQYFGPGTRLTVT.

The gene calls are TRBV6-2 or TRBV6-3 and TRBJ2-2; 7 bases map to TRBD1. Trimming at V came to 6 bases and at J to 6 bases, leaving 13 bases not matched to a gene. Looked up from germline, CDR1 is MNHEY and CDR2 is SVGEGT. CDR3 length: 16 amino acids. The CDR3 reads CASSLRDRPRPGELFF. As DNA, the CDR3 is TGTGCCAGCAGCCTACGGGACAGACCCCGTCCCGGGGAGCTGTTTTTT.

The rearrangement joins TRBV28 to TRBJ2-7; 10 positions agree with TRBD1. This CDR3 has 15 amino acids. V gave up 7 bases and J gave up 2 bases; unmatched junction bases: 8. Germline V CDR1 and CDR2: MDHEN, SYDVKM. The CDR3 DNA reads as TGTGCCAGCACTAGTGCCGGGACAGGGGCCTACGAGCAGTACTTC. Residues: CASTSAGTGAYEQYF.